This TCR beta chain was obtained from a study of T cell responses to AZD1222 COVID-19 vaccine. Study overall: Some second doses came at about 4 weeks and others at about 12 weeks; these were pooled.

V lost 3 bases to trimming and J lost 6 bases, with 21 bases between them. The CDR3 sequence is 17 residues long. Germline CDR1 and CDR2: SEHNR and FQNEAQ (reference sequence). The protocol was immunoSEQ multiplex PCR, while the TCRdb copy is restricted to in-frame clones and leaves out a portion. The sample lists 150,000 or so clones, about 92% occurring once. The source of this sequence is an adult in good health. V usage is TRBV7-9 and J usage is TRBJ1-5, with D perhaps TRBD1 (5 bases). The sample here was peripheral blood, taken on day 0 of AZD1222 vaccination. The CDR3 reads CASSFGGWGSPSQPQHF. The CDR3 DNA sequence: TGTGCCAGCAGCTTTGGGGGTTGGGGTTCTCCTTCTCAGCCCCAGCATTTT.